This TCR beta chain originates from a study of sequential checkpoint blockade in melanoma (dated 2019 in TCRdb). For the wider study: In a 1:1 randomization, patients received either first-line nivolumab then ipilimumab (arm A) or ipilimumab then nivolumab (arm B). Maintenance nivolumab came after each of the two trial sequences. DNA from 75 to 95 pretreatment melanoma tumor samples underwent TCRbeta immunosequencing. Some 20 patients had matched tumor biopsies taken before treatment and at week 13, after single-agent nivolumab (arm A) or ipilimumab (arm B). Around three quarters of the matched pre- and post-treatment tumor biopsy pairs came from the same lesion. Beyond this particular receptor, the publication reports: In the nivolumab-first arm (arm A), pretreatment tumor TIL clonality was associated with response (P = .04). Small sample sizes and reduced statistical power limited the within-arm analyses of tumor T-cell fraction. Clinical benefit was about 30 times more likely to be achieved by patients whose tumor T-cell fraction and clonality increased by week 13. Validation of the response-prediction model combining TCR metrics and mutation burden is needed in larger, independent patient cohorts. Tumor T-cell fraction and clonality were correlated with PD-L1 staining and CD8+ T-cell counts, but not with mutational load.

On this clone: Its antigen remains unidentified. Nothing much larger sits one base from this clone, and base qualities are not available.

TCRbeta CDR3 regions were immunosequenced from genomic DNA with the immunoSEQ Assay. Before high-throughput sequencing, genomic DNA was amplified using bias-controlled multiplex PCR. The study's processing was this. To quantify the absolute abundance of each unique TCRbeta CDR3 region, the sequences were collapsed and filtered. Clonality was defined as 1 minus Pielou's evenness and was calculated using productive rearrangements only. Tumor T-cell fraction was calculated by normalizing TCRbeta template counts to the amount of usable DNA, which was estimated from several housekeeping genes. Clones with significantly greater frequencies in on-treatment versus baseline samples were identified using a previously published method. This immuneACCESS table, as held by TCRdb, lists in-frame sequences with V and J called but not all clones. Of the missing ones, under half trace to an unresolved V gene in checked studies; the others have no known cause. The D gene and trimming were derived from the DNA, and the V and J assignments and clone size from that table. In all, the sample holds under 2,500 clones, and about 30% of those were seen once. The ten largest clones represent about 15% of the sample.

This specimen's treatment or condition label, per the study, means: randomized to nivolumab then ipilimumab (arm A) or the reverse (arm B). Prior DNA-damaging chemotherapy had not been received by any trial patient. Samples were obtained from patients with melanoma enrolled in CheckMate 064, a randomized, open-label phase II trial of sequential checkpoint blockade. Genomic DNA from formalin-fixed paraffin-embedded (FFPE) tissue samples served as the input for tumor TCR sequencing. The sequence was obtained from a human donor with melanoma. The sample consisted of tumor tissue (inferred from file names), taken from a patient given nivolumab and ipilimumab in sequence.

DNA sequence: TGTGCCAGCAGTGCAGGACTAGCGGGGGGGAATGAGCAGTTCTTC. This sequence encodes CASSAGLAGGNEQFF. The rearrangement combines TRBV6-8 with TRBJ2-1; 15 bases in the middle match TRBD2. The germline V gene yields MNHGY for CDR1 and SAAAGT for CDR2. Unmatched junction bases come to 3, with V trimmed by 5 bases and J by 7 bases. The CDR3 starts with the cysteine, ends with the phenylalanine, and has 15 residues. Only CDR3 DNA remains: 45 bases, in frame from the first base.